This TCR beta chain was retrieved from a study of radiotherapy plus CTLA-4 blockade in lung cancer. The study, taken as a whole, reports: Per reports, early blood T cell clone dynamics, plus interferon-beta, forecast response most strongly.

Sequenced by immunoSEQ multiplex PCR; TCRdb stores in-frame clones only, minus some. The repertoire holds about 80,000 clones, with about 80% as singletons. The CDR3 runs 13 residues. From germline, CDR1 is SGHRS and CDR2 YFSETQ. V dropped 7 bases and J dropped 3 bases, with 14 bases sitting between them. Turning to this clone: Its antigen is not identified.

Focal radiation and CTLA-4 blockade (ipilimumab) were tested in chemo-refractory metastatic non-small-cell lung cancer patients. The chain links TRBV5-1 to TRBJ2-7; D is possibly TRBD1 (6 bases). The receptor's source is a human donor with non-small cell lung cancer who had stable disease on radiotherapy plus ipilimumab. Sequencing used peripheral blood, obtained from a patient treated with radiotherapy plus ipilimumab. CDR3 DNA: TGCGCCAGCTCTGGGACACCCCTCTACGAGCAGTACTTC. This sequence encodes CASSGTPLYEQYF.